The TCR beta chain under discussion was sequenced for a study of T cells of healthy individuals. Losses at the gene ends were 6 bases for V and 1 base for J; bases not matched to a gene: 15. The length of the CDR3 is 17 residues. Germline CDR1 and CDR2: MNHEY and SVGEGT. Each CDR3 protein gets one entry after TCRdb re-called the 5' RACE reads with MiXCR. The repertoire holds about 96,000 distinct CDR3 sequences, with 15% to 20% as singletons. V and J are TRBV6-2 or TRBV6-3 and TRBJ2-7; TRBD2 matches 7 bases. The receptor comes from a human donor in good health. DNA of the CDR3: TGTGCCAGCAGCTTACGGGACTTCCCGGGAGGATCCTACGAGCAGTACTTC. Its protein is CASSLRDFPGGSYEQYF.